This TCR beta chain appears in the sequencing data of a study of cytomegalovirus exposure and HLA in healthy donors (TCRdb year 2017). At the level of the whole study: An earlier analysis of 587 of the donors reported under 300 Gb of sequence data and 117 million unique TCR beta sequences obtained from roughly 180 million T cells. The number of typed donors differed by locus: roughly 629-630 for A, B, C, DRB1 and DQB1; 500 to 550 for DQA1; 606 for DPA1; and about 470 for DPB1. Of the approximately 400 genotyped donors, 81% were placed in the genetic ancestry cluster associated with self-reported Caucasian donors. The later analysis used no new phenotypic data to find candidate immune exposures, relying instead on TCR beta sequences and their occurrence across donors. The study aimed to test whether signatures of past pathogen exposure could be identified by cataloging public T cell receptors. On average, about 240,000 unique TCR beta nucleotide sequences were sequenced per donor among 300 to 500 genotyped donors of the cohort, with roughly 18% of those sequences being non-productive. In an earlier analysis of 587 of the donors, high-throughput TCR beta sequencing was used to judge whether each TCR beta V gene segment behaved as functional or pseudogenic. Besides the first cohort of roughly 660 subjects, a separate validation cohort made up of over 95 different subjects was used. A later analysis re-analyzed previously published TCR beta repertoires from roughly 690 donors and added high-resolution HLA genotyping to study TCR occurrence patterns. Using immunosequencing, the study profiled T cell repertoires from around 670 subjects and related those repertoires to cytomegalovirus serostatus. Both class I and class II loci were covered by HLA typing, at four-digit resolution. Genome-wide SNP genotypes for about 60% of the 666 donors were used in a later genetic analysis, which treated that subset as a discovery cohort. High-throughput TCR immunosequencing, statistical association of individual TCRs with disease status, and machine learning were combined to predict cytomegalovirus infection status. An early release covering about 600 HLA-typed donors comprised approximately 290 gigabases of sequencing data and roughly 86 million unique TCR sequences. Every repertoire in the discovery cohort had been generated on one and the same sequencing platform. Because of strong linkage in the cohort, five DR-DQ haplotypes were treated as single units for association and clustering. Donor age, sex, ethnicity and CMV serostatus were compiled alongside the repertoire data.

The research as a whole found: This cohort had only TCR beta chains sequenced, and the lack of alpha or paired-chain data limited which features could be detected. A further reported finding was that TCR beta sequences accurately predicted the HLA-A and HLA-B alleles for most subjects in the first cohort. A later genetic analysis associated a missense DCLRE1C variant with V-gene and J-gene trimming of TCR beta chains, and an independent cohort replicated the association. In a later analysis, most CMV-associated TCR beta chains were found to appear HLA-restricted, with HLA associations seemingly driven largely by CMV exposure. A later analysis found that HLA-associated TCR beta chains were more clonally expanded and had lower generation probabilities than equally common non-associated chains. The authors suggested that the approach could potentially be extended to other disease states and immunological phenotypes. CMV serostatus was the only immune exposure information available for the cohort. Correlated functional status among segregating V segments might reflect linkage disequilibrium, but an unknown experimental factor could not be ruled out. While some public TCRs were present in many individuals, most TCR sequences turned up only very rarely across donors. Because some donors lacked HLA typing at each locus, the association tests relied only on the typed subset. A cluster of highly shared sequence variants was judged likely to represent a technical artifact of the sequencing pipeline. At a false discovery rate of 0.05, a later analysis linked approximately 18,000 TCR beta sequences to specific HLA alleles. In both the original and validation cohorts, the classifier was reported to diagnose cytomegalovirus status with high specificity and sensitivity. An earlier analysis of some 590 of the donors showed that most TCR beta V segments appeared in productive rearrangements either about 87% or about 30% of the time, which broadly matched IMGT annotations. When HLA alleles, especially DR and DQ, strongly co-occurred, TCR associations were difficult to assign to individual alleles. The study listed 164 TCR beta chains as associated with cytomegalovirus. Compared with the roughly 710-donor mean, donors in an Asian-associated ancestry cluster had fewer N-insertions in productive TCRs, according to a later genetic analysis. Roughly 17 rarely observed V segments, including chromosome 9 orphons, were excluded from the earlier analysis of some 590 of the donors because counts were too low. According to a later analysis, parvovirus B19, influenza, CMV and Epstein-Barr virus appeared linked to several top co-occurrence clusters. Presence/absence analyses assumed roughly uniform sequencing depth across donors, an assumption that may not hold. In a later analysis, TCR association rates were found to vary across HLA loci, with the most associated TCRs seen for DRB1 alleles and the fewest for HLA-C alleles. Three of the identified cytomegalovirus-associated TCR beta chains were confirmed in vitro to be specific for cytomegalovirus antigens.

Library preparation used the immunoSEQ multiplex PCR assay. The multiplex PCR relied on a mix of 60 forward primers for TCR Vbeta segments and 13 reverse primers for TCR Jbeta segments. The CDR3 region of rearranged TCR beta genes was amplified from genomic DNA by a multiplex PCR assay. Amplified TCR beta libraries were sequenced as 87-base-pair reads on the Illumina HiSeq System. The paper's processing steps were these. Across the 600 to 700 repertoires, a later analysis counted tens of millions of unique TCR beta chains, roughly 11 million of which were shared by at least two donors. Raw reads were error-corrected and collapsed into unique sequences by a nearest-neighbor algorithm in which closely related sequences were merged to remove PCR and sequencing errors. Alignment of CDR3 sequences to IMGT reference sequences was used to assign V, D and J gene segments. For a sequence to be retained, at least a six-nucleotide match to both a V gene segment and a J gene segment was required. Rearrangements were classified as productive when the CDR3 lacked stop codons and remained in frame with V and J, and all other rearrangements were classified as non-productive. Following IMGT convention, CDR3 was defined as the stretch from the second conserved V-encoded cysteine up to the conserved J-encoded phenylalanine. In an earlier analysis of around 570 of the donors, sequences lacking an unambiguous match to a single V gene segment were excluded. An earlier analysis of approximately 590 of the donors classified V segments as functional when productive rearrangements were above 56.7% and as segregating when the standard deviation between donors was above 5%. To diagnose cytomegalovirus status from the catalog of TCR beta chain sequences, a statistical classification framework was built. In a later analysis, TCR nucleotide sequences were compared against IMGT/GENE-DB human TR gene sequences so that V and J genes could be assigned. The TCRdist pipeline was used in a later analysis to assign CDR3 sequences and most-parsimonious VDJ recombination scenarios. In a later analysis, every TCR beta chain was defined by the combination of its CDR3 amino acid sequence and its V-gene family, and reads without a unique V-gene family were dropped. In a later analysis, 450 to 600 highly shared, low-generation-probability nucleotide sequences were removed to address suspected cross-contamination and a sequencing artifact. A later analysis calculated a clonal expansion index for each public chain from normalized within-repertoire ranks of inferred template counts. A later analysis computed generation probabilities with a VDJ recombination model fitted to out-of-frame rearrangements, and checked the results against IGoR. In a later analysis, TCR-TCR, TCR-HLA and TCR-CMV co-occurrence was scored with hypergeometric tests, and a repertoire-size bias correction was applied to TCR pairs. To estimate false discovery rates, a later analysis permuted the HLA or CMV assignments 20 times. A later analysis grouped co-occurring TCRs with DBSCAN, adding TCRdist sequence similarity when clustering within HLA-allele-positive subsets. For co-occurrence clustering, repertoires with fewer than 30,000 or more than 120,000 public chains were excluded, along with five repertoires with anomalous nucleotide sharing. The clones in this table, taken by TCRdb from immuneACCESS, are in-frame only. Not every clone is retained; where verified, under half of the shortfall comes from an unresolved V gene, and the cause of the rest is unknown. D and trimming come from the DNA, and the V and J calls and clone size come from that table. The sample table contains around 150,000 clones; only one count was recorded for around 72% of them. The ten largest clones add up to over 1.1% of the sample.

The cohort consisted of hundreds of healthy bone marrow donors. Cohort members were all nominally healthy when sampled, although unrecorded immune exposures were likely present. The donor tested CMV seronegative and was one of the 352 seronegative cohort members. A peripheral blood sample was collected from each donor, and TCR beta sequencing was performed on peripheral blood mononuclear cells. Genomic DNA was extracted from the blood cell samples with the Qiagen DNeasy Blood Extraction Kit. As for this clone: The specificity of this receptor is unknown. The input lacks base qualities; no much larger clone sits a single base away.

Sequences were obtained from PBMCs. The TCR was taken from a man aged 18 to 30 in good health and CMV-seronegative.

In nucleotide form, the sequence is TGTGCCAGCAGTTTAGGACCCGGACAGTTGGGGGATGGCTACACCTTC. Its product reads: CASSLGPGQLGDGYTF. The V and J genes are TRBV27 and TRBJ1-2; TRBD1 is a possible D gene, resting on 6 matching bases. Measured from the cysteine to the phenylalanine, the CDR3 is 16 residues long. The kept DNA is CDR3 alone, 48 bases in frame from the first base. A distance of 19 bases separates the germline ends of V and J, which lose 2 bases and 6 bases respectively. CDR1 MNHEY and CDR2 SMNVEV were looked up in the germline V gene (reference sequence).